Below, 22 T cell receptor beta chains from the same sample are listed, as sequenced in a study of CD8+CD57+ T cells in acquired aplastic anemia (dated by TCRdb to between 2017 and 2018). Expansion of CD8+CD57+ cells had been shown by flow cytometry in the patients chosen for sequencing. Data came from an Illumina HiSeq 2000. Genomic DNA was used as template for profiling of TCR beta VDJ combinations and CDR3 sequences. TCRdb took the public reads, trimmed them with fastp at Q25, ran MiXCR for clone calling and kept in-frame beta chains. All rows with the same CDR3 protein become a single entry with the most common DNA and genes. Here the sample has roughly 250,000 distinct CDR3 sequences; 82% occur a single time. 35% to 50% of the sample is in the top ten clones. The sample was sorted CD4+, CD8+, or CD8+CD57+ T cells (not recorded which) from PBMCs. Receptor source: a human donor with aplastic anemia.

This clonotype occurred once. The chain has TRBV7-2 and TRBJ1-1, with a weak D call TRBD1 (5 bases). The V end lost 5 bases, the J end lost 6 bases, and 19 bases lay between the germline ends. This CDR3 contains 15 residues. The germline V gene encodes CDR1 SGHTA and CDR2 FQGNSA. The CDR3 DNA reads as TGTGCCAGCAGCCTGTCGGGATCCAGGGTCCCTGAAGCTTTCTTT. Translated: CASSLSGSRVPEAFF.

With respect to this clonotype: This CDR3 fails to terminate in the conserved phenylalanine or tryptophan, so it likely reflects a read error. It is unclear where the CDR3 begins or ends on the DNA, so no DNA is shown, and the CDR3 is as TCRdb lists it. The chain has TRBV7-9 and TRBJ2-3; the tabulated D call, TRBD2, remains unverified against the DNA. The CDR3 length is 13 residues, termini included. Looked up from germline, CDR1 is SEHNR and CDR2 is FQNEAQ (reference sequence). The CDR3 loop is CASSGEGTVASAN.

The gene calls are TRBV20-1 and TRBJ2-7; D is unclear. Germline CDR1 reads DFQATT; CDR2 reads SNEGSKA (reference sequence). The CDR3 consists of 12 residues. The V gene lost 0 bases and the J gene lost 4 bases, with 7 bases spanning the gap. CDR3 loop: CSARDASYEQYF. The CDR3 nucleotides read TGCAGTGCTAGAGATGCATCATACGAGCAGTACTTC.

As for this clonotype: Because it lacks the conserved phenylalanine or tryptophan at the end, this CDR3 is likely a read error. J is TRBJ1-5 and V is TRBV2, with a possible D match to TRBD1 (5 bases). The CDR3 has 14 residues. The germline gives CDR1 SNHLY, CDR2 FYNNEI. The V end was cut by 4 bases, the J end by 0 bases, with 7 bases between. The CDR3, as DNA: TGTGCCAGCAGTGCAGGGTATAGCAATCAGCCCCAGCATTTA. It translates to CASSAGYSNQPQHL.

With respect to this clonotype: The CDR3 does not end in the conserved phenylalanine or tryptophan, so this is likely a read error. It is unclear where the CDR3 begins or ends on the DNA, so no DNA is shown, and the CDR3 is as TCRdb lists it. The chain uses TRBV2 and TRBJ2-7; no DNA check was done on the table's D call, TRBD1. Germline CDR1 is SNHLY and CDR2 is FYNNEI. The CDR3 has 15 residues if both end residues are counted. This chain's CDR3 is CASGDGGTDTQDYYL.

The genes are TRBV29-1 and TRBJ2-1, with unresolved D. CDR3 size: 16 residues. Germline assignment: CDR1 SQVTM and CDR2 ANQGSEA. The V end was cut by 0 bases, the J end by 2 bases, with 14 bases between. CDR3 loop: CSVEDQERPTYNEQFF. The DNA of the CDR3 is TGCAGCGTTGAAGATCAAGAACGGCCCACCTACAATGAGCAGTTCTTC.

Note on this clonotype: The missing conserved phenylalanine or tryptophan at the end of this CDR3 makes a read error likely. Because the CDR3's place on the DNA is in doubt, the DNA is left out and the CDR3 is given as listed by TCRdb. The chain carries TRBV7-8 and TRBJ2-3; TRBD2, as called in the table, went unchecked against the DNA. Inclusive of both ends, the CDR3 amounts to 13 amino acids. Germline CDR1 is SGHVS and CDR2 is FQNEAQ. This chain's CDR3 is CASSVAGGANPHY.

Regarding this clonotype: The junction departs from germline at one end; a sequencing error may be responsible. V gene TRBV9 combines with J gene TRBJ2-3, with a possible D match to TRBD2 (5 bases). This CDR3 spans 14 amino acids. Germline V gene data show CDR1 as SGDLS and CDR2 as YYNGEE. The CDR3 DNA reads as TGTGCCGGCAGTGTATACCGGGGTTCCGACAATGAGCATTTT. Protein sequence: CAGSVYRGSDNEHF.

The chain is built from TRBV19 and TRBJ2-7; 7 bases map to TRBD2. With V trimmed by 1 base and J by 5 bases, 8 bases remained unmatched. The CDR3 has 15 residues. Looked up from germline, CDR1 is LNHDA and CDR2 is SQIVND (reference sequence). CDR3 sequence: CASSIASGAANEQYF. In DNA form, the CDR3 reads TGTGCCAGTAGTATAGCTAGCGGAGCCGCCAACGAGCAGTACTTC.

As to this clonotype: No conserved phenylalanine or tryptophan ends this CDR3, so it is likely a read error. It is unclear where the CDR3 begins or ends on the DNA, so no DNA is shown, and the CDR3 is as TCRdb lists it. V usage is TRBV9 and J usage is TRBJ2-3; the DNA was not used to check the table's D call, TRBD2. The CDR3 is 13 amino acids long, termini counted. Per the germline V gene, CDR1 is SGDLS and CDR2 is YYNGEE. The CDR3 sequence is CASSVLAGDTNEL.

This chain links TRBV29-1 with TRBJ2-1, with D possibly being TRBD2 (5 bases). CDR3 length: 14 residues. Per the germline V gene, CDR1 is SQVTM and CDR2 is ANQGSEA. Trimming removed 1 base at V and 9 bases at J, with 16 bases between. CDR3 bases: TGCAGCGTTGAAGTTGGGCTAGCCTCTAGTGAGCAGTTCTTC. This encodes CSVEVGLASSEQFF.

The rearrangement links TRBV6-4 to TRBJ1-6; D not resolved. V was pared by 6 bases and J by 5 bases, with 17 bases between. Germline loops: CDR1 MRHNA, CDR2 SNTAGT. The CDR3 sequence is 16 residues long. The chain's CDR3 is CASSSARFSDNSPLHF. The CDR3 DNA is TGTGCCAGCAGCTCCGCCCGATTCAGCGATAATTCACCCCTCCACTTT.

V is TRBV5-5 and J is TRBJ2-7; D remains unclear. Trimming left V 4 bases short and J 8 bases short, with 16 bases between. In germline, CDR1 is SGHKS, CDR2 YYEKEE (reference sequence). CDR3 length: 13 residues. CDR3 residues: CASSLGRAEQQYV. CDR3 DNA: TGTGCCAGCAGCCTGGGAAGGGCGGAGCAGCAGTACGTC.

The chain carries TRBV10-3 and TRBJ1-5; no clear D gene. The V gene's germline CDR1 is ENHRY and CDR2 SYGVKD. The CDR3 spans 14 residues. Trimming removed 0 bases from V and 7 bases from J, with 10 bases in between. This CDR3 is CAISESRVWQPQHF. The CDR3 DNA follows: TGTGCCATCAGTGAGTCTAGGGTTTGGCAGCCCCAGCATTTT.

Remarks on this clonotype: No conserved phenylalanine or tryptophan ends this CDR3, so it is likely a read error. The DNA is omitted, as the CDR3 cannot be located on it reliably, and the CDR3 follows TCRdb's listing. The chain is built from TRBV7-9 and TRBJ2-3; the table names TRBD1, a call not compared with the DNA. Termini included, the CDR3 measures 14 amino acids. The germline CDR1 and CDR2 sequences are SEHNR and FQNEAQ (reference sequence). Here the CDR3 reads CAIPGGGGNTIYFV.

V is TRBV10-2 and J is TRBJ1-2, with a weak D call TRBD1 (6 bases). Deletions cut 7 bases from V and 7 bases from J, with 16 bases between. The CDR3 has 13 amino acids. Germline assignment: CDR1 WSHSY and CDR2 SAAADI. The CDR3 here is CASTWDKATGYTF. CDR3 coding DNA: TGCGCCAGCACCTGGGACAAGGCTACTGGCTACACCTTC.

The genes are TRBV2 and TRBJ1-1; the D gene is possibly TRBD1 (6 bases). The V gene's germline CDR1 is SNHLY and CDR2 FYNNEI. The CDR3 length is 15 residues. The CDR3: CARSGLGGANTEAFF. The CDR3, as DNA: TGTGCTCGCAGTGGGCTGGGGGGGGCGAACACTGAAGCTTTCTTT.

About this clonotype itself: Possible read error: a much larger clone is one base away. The conserved closing phenylalanine or tryptophan is absent in this CDR3, likely reflecting a read error. It is unclear where the CDR3 begins or ends on the DNA, so no DNA is shown, and the CDR3 is as TCRdb lists it. The chain uses TRBV7-6 and TRBJ2-7; the D call TRBD2 from the table was never checked on the DNA. Germline CDR1 SGHVS, CDR2 FNYEAQ. The CDR3 region is 13 residues in length, termini included. CDR3 sequence reads: CASSLSSYNSHLH.

Notes on this clonotype: One end of the junction varies from germline; a read error may be responsible. The CDR3 sequence is CATSDKLTGSRSF. The DNA for the CDR3 is TGTGCCACCAGTGACAAACTAACGGGGAGTCGATCCTTC. V and J are TRBV24-1 and TRBJ2-1; tentative D call: TRBD2 (5 bases). Germline CDR1 KGHDR, CDR2 SFDVKD. This CDR3 is 13 amino acids long.

This clonotype was seen only once. V and J are TRBV11-2 and TRBJ2-3; the D is unclear. Between the trimmed V and J ends, which lost 5 bases and 4 bases, there was a span of 7 bases. Per the germline V gene, CDR1 is SGHAT and CDR2 is FQNNGV. The CDR3 loop spans 12 amino acids. Here the CDR3 DNA reads TGTGCCAGCAGCGGGCTCGCAGATACGCAGTATTTT. Protein product: CASSGLADTQYF. The full variable domain, completed using reference TRBV11-2 and TRBJ2-3, is EAGVAQSPRYKIIEKRQSVAFWCNPISGHATLYWYQQILGQGPKLLIQFQNNGVVDDSQLPKDRFSAERLKGVDSTLKIQPAKLEDSAVYLCASSGLADTQYFGPGTRLTVL.

In regard to this clonotype: Sequence at one end of the junction differs from germline and may be a read error. The chain links TRBV2 to TRBJ2-7; 7 bases are a match to TRBD2. The CDR3 consists of 15 residues. Germline V CDR1 and CDR2: SNHLY, FYNNEI. In nucleotides, the CDR3 is TGTGCCAGCAGTGATGAGGGCGGGGGAGCGTACGTGCAGTGCTTC. Protein: CASSDEGGGAYVQCF.

About this clonotype: Because the CDR3 is missing its conserved closing phenylalanine or tryptophan, this is likely a read error. The J gene is TRBJ2-1, the V gene TRBV2; 7 nucleotides agree with TRBD2. Germline CDR1 and CDR2: SNHLY and FYNNEI. The J segment lost 11 bases and the V segment lost 6 bases, leaving 19 bases of the junction unmatched. This CDR3 is built from 16 residues. The CDR3 here is CASSQGGGNAHDQQFC. The CDR3 DNA reads TGTGCCAGCAGCCAGGGCGGGGGAAACGCTCACGATCAGCAGTTCTGC.